Listed here are 20 T cell receptor beta chains from one sample, sequenced in a study of T cell responses to AZD1222 COVID-19 vaccine. Sequencing used immunoSEQ multiplex PCR; TCRdb keeps in-frame clones, though not all of them. The data show around 180,000 clones, 90% to 95% seen once. The starting material was peripheral blood, obtained on day 0 of AZD1222 vaccination. The receptors originated from an adult in good health.

The chain uses TRBV28 and TRBJ2-5; possibly TRBD1 for D (7 bases). V lost 0 bases to trimming and J lost 2 bases, with 10 bases between them. The CDR3 runs to 15 residues. Germline lookup yields CDR1 MDHEN and CDR2 SYDVKM. Here the CDR3 DNA reads TGTGCCAGCAGTTTATGGGCAGGGGGGCAAGAGACCCAGTACTTC. This codes for CASSLWAGGQETQYF.

This rearrangement joins TRBV5-4 to TRBJ2-1; 7 bases are a match to TRBD1. Germline V gene lookup returns CDR1 SGHNT and CDR2 YYREEE (reference sequence). The CDR3 is 17 residues long. V was pared by 0 bases and J by 2 bases, with 8 bases of the junction left unmatched. The CDR3 coding sequence is TGTGCCAGCAGCTTGGGAGGGGGCGCAGTCACCTACAATGAGCAGTTCTTC. This encodes CASSLGGGAVTYNEQFF. Together with reference TRBV5-4 and TRBJ2-1, the CDR3 gives the full variable domain: ETGVTQSPTHLIKTRGQQVTLRCSSQSGHNTVSWYQQALGQGPQFIFQYYREEENGRGNFPPRFSGLQFPNYSSELNVNALELDDSALYLCASSLGGGAVTYNEQFFGPGTRLTVL.

The CDR3: CASSPGPQDYEQYF. In nucleotides, the CDR3 is TGTGCCAGCTCACCGGGCCCGCAGGACTACGAGCAGTACTTC. V gene TRBV18 combines with J gene TRBJ2-7; no firm D call. This CDR3 spans 14 amino acids. Germline-derived CDR1 and CDR2 are KGHSH and LQKENI. Trimming removed 3 bases at V and 3 bases at J, with 12 bases between. Full variable domain (rest looked up from reference TRBV18 and TRBJ2-7): NAGVMQNPRHLVRRRGQEARLRCSPMKGHSHVYWYRQLPEEGLKFMVYLQKENIIDESGMPKERFSAEFPKEGPSILRIQQVVRGDSAAYFCASSPGPQDYEQYFGPGTRLTVT.

V gene TRBV30 combines with J gene TRBJ1-2; D remains ambiguous. Germline CDR1 is GTSNPN and CDR2 is SVGIG (reference sequence). CDR3 length equals 12 residues. V lost 0 bases and J lost 5, with 7 bases in between. The CDR3 region has the DNA TGTGCCTGGAGTGTAGCGGGTTATGGCTACACCTTC. It encodes CAWSVAGYGYTF.

The J gene is TRBJ2-7, the V gene TRBV7-9, with 8 bases fitting TRBD1. V lost 5 bases and J lost 9; bases outside the gene matches: 9. The germline CDR1 and CDR2 sequences are SEHNR and FQNEAQ (reference sequence). The CDR3 loop spans 13 amino acids. CDR3 loop: CASSASDRGMQYF. CDR3 DNA sequence: TGTGCCAGCAGCGCGTCCGACAGGGGTATGCAGTACTTC.

The gene calls are TRBV5-1 and TRBJ1-2; possibly TRBD1 for D (5 bases). Per the germline V gene, CDR1 is SGHRS and CDR2 is YFSETQ. The CDR3 is 14 amino acids. V lost 4 bases and J 6 bases, leaving 16 bases between the germline ends. As DNA, the CDR3 is TGCGCCAGCAGCCCTTTGGGGCAGGCAAATGGCTACACCTTC. This gives the protein CASSPLGQANGYTF.

The V and J genes are TRBV5-5 and TRBJ2-1; D gene ambiguous. V lost 4 bases and J lost 4, with 9 bases in between. From germline, CDR1 is SGHKS and CDR2 YYEKEE (reference sequence). CDR3 size: 13 residues. The CDR3 protein is CASSLTDYNEQFF. The CDR3 region has the DNA TGTGCCAGCAGCCTCACGGATTACAATGAGCAGTTCTTC. Based on the CDR3 plus reference TRBV5-5 and TRBJ2-1, the full variable domain is DAGVTQSPTHLIKTRGQQVTLRCSPISGHKSVSWYQQVLGQGPQFIFQYYEKEERGRGNFPDRFSARQFPNYSSELNVNALLLGDSALYLCASSLTDYNEQFFGPGTRLTVL.

V is TRBV5-4 and J is TRBJ2-5; D may be TRBD2 (6 bases). The germline gives CDR1 SGHNT, CDR2 YYREEE (reference sequence). V shed 4 bases and J shed 1 base, with 11 bases lying between them. CDR3 length: 14 amino acids. The CDR3 region has the DNA TGTGCCAGCAGCGGAGGGGACTTCCAAGAGACCCAGTACTTC. Protein: CASSGGDFQETQYF. Based on the CDR3 plus reference TRBV5-4 and TRBJ2-5, the full variable domain is ETGVTQSPTHLIKTRGQQVTLRCSSQSGHNTVSWYQQALGQGPQFIFQYYREEENGRGNFPPRFSGLQFPNYSSELNVNALELDDSALYLCASSGGDFQETQYFGPGTRLLVL.

This rearrangement joins TRBV7-6 to TRBJ2-1; 15 nucleotides align to TRBD2. V lost 5 bases, J lost 8 bases, and 4 bases stayed unmatched. The CDR3 sequence is 15 residues long. In germline, CDR1 is SGHVS, CDR2 FNYEAQ. CDR3 sequence reads: CASSRGLAGGDEQFF. In DNA, the CDR3 is TGTGCCAGCAGCCGCGGACTAGCGGGAGGGGATGAGCAGTTCTTC.

The rearrangement joins TRBV6-6 to TRBJ1-5; D might be TRBD1 (6 bases). The CDR3 is made up of 15 amino acids. Germline V gene data show CDR1 as MNHNY and CDR2 as SVGAGI (reference sequence). Trimming took off 6 bases at V and 9 bases at J, with 21 bases between the two ends. The CDR3 nucleotides read TGTGCCAGCAGCCGGGCCACCCCGGACAGTGGGCCCCAGCATTTT. Encoded protein: CASSRATPDSGPQHF.

The chain carries TRBV7-8 and TRBJ2-7, with D tentatively TRBD2 (6 bases). This CDR3 is built from 16 residues. V was cut by 3 bases and J by 1 base, with 16 bases left in between. CDR1 is SGHVS, CDR2 FQNEAQ, per germline. CDR3 protein: CASSLAGSWQSYEQYF. CDR3 DNA sequence: TGTGCCAGCAGCTTGGCGGGGAGCTGGCAATCCTACGAGCAGTACTTC.

This sequence joins TRBV5-6 and TRBJ1-1, with D hard to call. With 0 bases removed from V and 5 bases from J, the gap between germline ends came to 17 bases. The germline CDR1 and CDR2 sequences are SGHDT and YYEEEE. The CDR3 is 16 amino acids. The CDR3 protein is CASSLGLLDRRTEAFF. The DNA of the CDR3 is TGTGCCAGCAGCTTGGGGCTCCTCGACCGGAGAACTGAAGCTTTCTTT.

CDR3 nucleotides: TGTGCCAGCAGCTTATTTGGGACTAGCGTAGCGAACACCGGGGAGCTGTTTTTT. Translated, it gives CASSLFGTSVANTGELFF. The chain uses TRBV7-3 and TRBJ2-2; 10 bases fit TRBD2. CDR1 and CDR2 (germline): SGHTA, FQGTGA. Trimming took 2 bases from V and 0 from J; bases not matched to a gene: 6. The CDR3 loop spans 18 amino acids.

The chain recombines TRBV19 with TRBJ2-5; 9 bases match TRBD1. The CDR3 length is 12 residues. V lost 9 bases and J lost 4; bases outside the gene matches: 3. The germline V gene encodes CDR1 LNHDA and CDR2 SQIVND (reference sequence). DNA for the CDR3: TGTGCCAGGGGACAGGGAAGAGAGACCCAGTACTTC. Amino acid sequence: CARGQGRETQYF.

The chain links TRBV6-2 or TRBV6-3 to TRBJ2-3; 14 nucleotides line up with TRBD2. Germline lookup yields CDR1 MNHEY and CDR2 SVGEGT. Unmatched junction bases numbered 14, after V lost 2 bases and J lost 4 bases. This CDR3 has 20 amino acids. CDR3 sequence reads: CASSYPPGQGTSGRPDTQYF. The CDR3 DNA reads TGTGCCAGCAGTTACCCGCCGGGACAGGGGACTAGCGGGAGACCAGATACGCAGTATTTT.

This clone was seen once. The chain couples TRBV19 to TRBJ2-6, with D possibly matching TRBD2 (5 bases). Deletions cut 4 bases from V and 2 bases from J, with 12 bases between. The CDR3 runs to 16 residues. The germline gives CDR1 LNHDA, CDR2 SQIVND (reference sequence). The CDR3 DNA reads TGTGCCAGTAGTAGACGGGGTCTGGCTGGGGCCAACGTCCTGACTTTC. Protein: CASSRRGLAGANVLTF. Drawing the rest from reference TRBV19 and TRBJ2-6, the complete variable domain is DGGITQSPKYLFRKEGQNVTLSCEQNLNHDAMYWYRQDPGQGLRLIYYSQIVNDFQKGDIAEGYSVSREKKESFPLTVTSAQKNPTAFYLCASSRRGLAGANVLTFGAGSRLTVL.

As DNA, the CDR3 is TGTGCCAGCAGCTTAGACACCTCCTACGAGCAGTACTTC. This codes for CASSLDTSYEQYF. The chain couples TRBV7-3 to TRBJ2-7; D unclear. This CDR3 region has 13 residues. Trimming took 2 bases from V and 0 from J, leaving 5 bases between them. Germline-derived CDR1 and CDR2 are SGHTA and FQGTGA. The entire variable domain, with the rest obtained from reference TRBV7-3 and TRBJ2-7, is as follows: GAGVSQTPSNKVTEKGKYVELRCDPISGHTALYWYRQSLGQGPEFLIYFQGTGAADDSGLPNDRFFAVRPEGSVSTLKIQRTERGDSAVYLCASSLDTSYEQYFGPGTRLTVT.

The chain combines TRBV15 with TRBJ1-2; perhaps TRBD1 as D (5 bases). Trimming took off 0 bases at V and 8 bases at J, with 13 bases between the two ends. Germline V gene data show CDR1 as LNHNV and CDR2 as YYDKDF (reference sequence). The CDR3 is 14 residues long. The CDR3 reads CATSRDGTGGGYTF. Here the CDR3 DNA reads TGTGCCACCAGCAGAGATGGGACGGGCGGGGGCTACACCTTC.

The genes are TRBV27 and TRBJ2-5, with TRBD1 matching 8 bases. The trim removed 5 bases at V and 5 bases at J, leaving 10 bases unmatched. Germline-derived CDR1 and CDR2 are MNHEY and SMNVEV (reference sequence). The CDR3 loop spans 15 amino acids. DNA for the CDR3: TGTGCCAGCAGTCTATGGACAGGGCCGGGGGAGACCCAGTACTTC. Translation gives CASSLWTGPGETQYF.

The genes are TRBV29-1 and TRBJ2-1; 10 bases are a match to TRBD2. V dropped 6 bases and J dropped 2; count of bases not matched to a gene: 4. This CDR3 contains 14 residues. Germline V lookup: CDR1 SQVTM, CDR2 ANQGSEA. Written as DNA, the CDR3 is TGCAGCGTAAGGACTAGCGGAGCCTACAATGAGCAGTTCTTC. Translation gives CSVRTSGAYNEQFF.